This entry is about one T cell receptor (beta chain). Its antigen is not known. The data stem from a study of a mutant IDH1 vaccine in newly diagnosed glioma. Study-level points and caveats: Evidence of vaccine-induced immune responses was documented in approximately 93% of patients.

Trimming stripped 3 bases from V and 1 base from J, with 18 bases between. Germline V CDR1 and CDR2: KGHSH, LQKENI. The CDR3 totals 17 residues. Noted time point: week 35, safety follow-up. Alongside topical imiquimod, each dose of vaccine comprised 300 ug of mutant IDH1 20-mer peptide. TCRdb keeps only in-frame clones here, not all; method: immunoSEQ multiplex PCR. Among some 66,000 clones listed, 84% were seen once. The receptor was isolated from a man aged 25-40 years with glioma. The sequences come from PBMCs, collected from a glioma patient whose treatment included an IDH1 peptide vaccine. V is TRBV18 and J is TRBJ1-2; weak D call: TRBD1 (6 bases). In nucleotides, the CDR3 is TGTGCCAGCTCACCCCTCACAACGTCAGGGGTTAACTATGGCTACACCTTC. Protein product: CASSPLTTSGVNYGYTF.